This T cell receptor beta chain was captured in a study of blood T cell repertoires in COVID-19. Study summary: The United States, Italy and Spain were the sources of the acute and convalescent COVID-19 samples. Nucleic acid was either cDNA or gDNA, and it came from T cells, B-cell-depleted T cells, or PBMCs.

Source study methods: The authors estimated nucleated cell counts from reference gene primer amplification. The method was immunoSEQ multiplex PCR; TCRdb's version includes in-frame clones alone and lacks a portion of them. V, J and clone size reflect that table, while D and trimming were determined from the DNA. The data contain about 400,000 clones, around 92% of them singletons. This clone turned up a few times. The CDR3 has 16 amino acids. CDR1 is SGHTA, CDR2 FQGTGA, per germline. Trimming removed 1 base from V and 0 bases from J, with 13 bases in between. Sample: peripheral blood. The source of this sequence is a middle-aged man with acute or convalescent COVID-19. The rearrangement joins TRBV7-3 to TRBJ2-7; TRBD1 is a possible D gene (6 bases). The CDR3 DNA reads TGTGCCAGCAGCTTAAAGCGACAGGTAAGCTCCTACGAGCAGTACTTC. Its translation: CASSLKRQVSSYEQYF.